The 28 T cell receptor beta chains reported below all come from one sample, sequenced in a study of T cells after yellow fever vaccination. From the 5' RACE reads, TCRdb called clonotypes with MiXCR, one entry per CDR3 protein. The table has some 110,000 distinct CDR3 sequences, 8.4% seen once. The input for sequencing was CD8+ T cells sorted from PBMCs, taken 45 days after the yellow fever booster vaccination. Every receptor here comes from a man in his thirties or forties who received the YFV17D yellow fever vaccine.

At least ten counts were recorded for this clonotype. J is TRBJ2-7 and V is TRBV4-2, with TRBD1 as a possible D gene (6 bases). The V and J ends lost 2 bases and 3 bases respectively, with 14 bases between them. Per germline, CDR1 LGHNA and CDR2 YNFKEQ. The CDR3 covers 15 residues. In DNA, the CDR3 is TGTGCCAGCAGCCAAATTCCCGGACAGAACTACGAGCAGTACTTC. It yields the protein CASSQIPGQNYEQYF.

The table lists this clonotype with many counts. This chain joins TRBV6-5 and TRBJ2-2, with D possibly matching TRBD2 (5 bases). CDR3 length equals 11 residues. The V gene lost 10 bases and the J gene lost 5 bases, with 8 bases spanning the gap. The V gene's germline CDR1 is MNHEY and CDR2 SVGAGI. This chain's CDR3 is CATLGTGELFF. CDR3 in DNA: TGTGCCACACTAGGAACCGGGGAGCTGTTTTTT.

The genes are TRBV3-1 and TRBJ1-4, with 7 nucleotides matching TRBD1. The junction had 8 bases not matched to a gene; V was cut back by 5 bases and J by 8 bases. Germline V gene lookup returns CDR1 LGHDT and CDR2 YNNKEL (reference sequence). The CDR3 is 14 residues long. CDR3 in DNA: TGTGCCAGCAGCTCCCGGGACAGACAGGAAAAACTGTTTTTT. The encoded protein is CASSSRDRQEKLFF.

This clonotype was found a few times. The rearrangement links TRBV4-1 to TRBJ2-1; D call uncertain. Looked up from germline, CDR1 is MGHRA and CDR2 is YSYEKL. The V gene lost 6 bases and the J gene lost 5 bases, with 14 bases spanning the gap. The CDR3 is 14 residues long. DNA of the CDR3: TGCGCCAGCAGTCCCCCGCGGCGAGACAATGAGCAGTTCTTC. It is translated as CASSPPRRDNEQFF.

This clonotype was seen repeatedly, ten times or more. This chain's CDR3 is CSARVGEAFF. The CDR3 DNA is TGCAGTGCTAGAGTGGGGGAAGCTTTCTTT. V and J are TRBV20-1 and TRBJ1-1, with D unclear. The CDR3 has 10 residues. The germline gives CDR1 DFQATT, CDR2 SNEGSKA (reference sequence). V was pared by 1 base and J by 8 bases, with 5 bases between.

Many counts were recorded for this clonotype. This chain uses TRBV4-3 with TRBJ2-3; 7 bases align to TRBD1. The CDR3 runs to 17 residues. V lost 0 bases and J lost 3; bases outside the gene matches: 9. Germline values: CDR1 LGHNA, CDR2 YSLEER. CDR3 in amino acids: CASSQDVKRGQTDTQYF. The CDR3 nucleotides are TGCGCCAGCAGCCAAGATGTAAAGAGGGGGCAAACAGATACGCAGTATTTT.

Ten or more counts support this clonotype. The rearrangement uses TRBV4-2 and TRBJ2-1, with D uncertain. The CDR3 has 14 amino acids. V shed 1 base and J shed 7 bases, with 11 bases lying between them. Germline values: CDR1 LGHNA, CDR2 YNFKEQ. The CDR3 DNA reads as TGTGCCAGCAGCCAAGGGACCGGATCTAATGAGCAGTTCTTC. Translated, it gives CASSQGTGSNEQFF.

Details on this clonotype: This may be a read error, as it is one base from a much larger clone. The chain employs TRBV28 and TRBJ1-1, with 9 bases identical to TRBD1. Trimming cost V 1 base and J 5 bases; bases outside gene matches: 8. Germline values: CDR1 MDHEN, CDR2 SYDVKM. This CDR3 has 16 amino acids. The CDR3: CASSLLNTGGVTEAFF. The DNA for the CDR3 is TGTGCCAGCAGTTTATTGAATACAGGGGGCGTAACTGAAGCTTTCTTT.

This clonotype was observed a few times. V is TRBV18 and J is TRBJ2-3, with 7 bases aligning to TRBD2. Per germline, CDR1 KGHSH and CDR2 LQKENI. The length of the CDR3 is 17 residues. The J segment lost 3 bases and the V segment lost 3 bases, leaving 12 bases of the junction unmatched. The CDR3 DNA sequence: TGTGCCAGCTCACCGCCCGTGAGGAGCGGGATAACAGATACGCAGTATTTT. Encoded protein: CASSPPVRSGITDTQYF. The full variable domain, with the rest looked up from reference TRBV18 and TRBJ2-3, is NAGVMQNPRHLVRRRGQEARLRCSPMKGHSHVYWYRQLPEEGLKFMVYLQKENIIDESGMPKERFSAEFPKEGPSILRIQQVVRGDSAAYFCASSPPVRSGITDTQYFGPGTRLTVL.

This clonotype was recorded many times. This chain connects TRBV9 to TRBJ2-1; 8 nucleotides align to TRBD2. This CDR3 is 15 amino acids long. Germline loops: CDR1 SGDLS, CDR2 YYNGEE. V shed 4 bases and J 4 bases; nucleotides not matched to a gene: 7. In DNA, the CDR3 is TGTGCCAGCAGCCCCAGCGGGAGTCAGTACAATGAGCAGTTCTTC. Protein product: CASSPSGSQYNEQFF.

This clonotype turned up a few times. The chain recombines TRBV27 with TRBJ2-1; D ambiguous. CDR1 and CDR2 (germline): MNHEY, SMNVEV (reference sequence). The CDR3 is 13 amino acids. Trimming left V 7 bases short and J 10 bases short, with 17 bases between. The CDR3 sequence is CASMASPAREQFF. CDR3 DNA sequence: TGTGCCAGCATGGCATCTCCCGCACGGGAGCAGTTCTTC.

This clonotype occurred many times. The genes are TRBV28 and TRBJ2-7; a weak D match, TRBD1 (6 bases). CDR3 size: 14 residues. V was cut by 5 bases and J by 6 bases, with 17 bases left in between. Germline assignment: CDR1 MDHEN and CDR2 SYDVKM. The CDR3 bases are TGTGCCAGCAGTCCAGACAGGTCCTCGGCCGAGCAGTACTTC. Its translation is CASSPDRSSAEQYF. The whole variable domain, remainder taken from reference TRBV28 and TRBJ2-7, is DVKVTQSSRYLVKRTGEKVFLECVQDMDHENMFWYRQDPGLGLRLIYFSYDVKMKEKGDIPEGYSVSREKKERFSLILESASTNQTSMYLCASSPDRSSAEQYFGPGTRLTVT.

This clonotype was detected many times. The chain recombines TRBV27 with TRBJ2-3; 7 bases are shared with TRBD2. V trimming: 5 bases; J trimming: 1 base; junction bases outside the gene matches: 3. This CDR3 spans 14 amino acids. The germline V gene has CDR1 MNHEY and CDR2 SMNVEV (reference sequence). DNA of the CDR3: TGTGCCAGCAGTAATCTAGCGGGCACAGATACGCAGTATTTT. Translating gives CASSNLAGTDTQYF.

In its sample, this clonotype was seen many times. This sequence joins TRBV4-3 and TRBJ2-7; D call uncertain. The germline V and J ends were trimmed by 2 bases and 1 base, with 9 bases remaining between them. The CDR3 spans 14 residues. Germline values: CDR1 LGHNA, CDR2 YSLEER. In DNA form, the CDR3 reads TGCGCCAGCAGCCAAAACTCGGTGTCCTACGAGCAGTACTTC. Protein: CASSQNSVSYEQYF.

J is TRBJ2-3 and V is TRBV19, with 7 bases fitting TRBD1. There are 18 residues in the CDR3. Germline V lookup: CDR1 LNHDA, CDR2 SQIVND (reference sequence). Trimming at V came to 1 base and at J to 5 bases, leaving 15 bases not matched to a gene. The CDR3 sequence: CASSIVRGTGTVEDTQYF. In DNA, the CDR3 is TGTGCCAGTAGTATAGTAAGGGGGACCGGGACAGTGGAAGATACGCAGTATTTT.

This clonotype was seen many times. V and J are TRBV6-2 or TRBV6-3 and TRBJ2-4; D tentatively fits TRBD1 or TRBD2 (6 bases each). This CDR3 spans 15 amino acids. Germline CDR1 reads MNHEY; CDR2 reads SVGEGT. Trimming removed 4 bases at V and 5 bases at J, with 15 bases between. The CDR3 DNA reads TGTGCCAGCAGTTGGATCAGGGGAGGAGAAAACATTCAGTACTTC. Amino acid sequence: CASSWIRGGENIQYF.

As to this clonotype: A much larger clone lies one base from this, so it may be a read error. The chain employs TRBV20-1 and TRBJ2-5; possibly TRBD2 for D (5 bases). The CDR3 is 15 amino acids. Germline V lookup: CDR1 DFQATT, CDR2 SNEGSKA (reference sequence). The V end lost 0 bases, the J end lost 1 base, and 12 bases lay between the germline ends. The CDR3 DNA is TGCAGTGCTAGAGATATGCGGGTGGGCCAAGAGACCCAGTACTTC. Translated, it gives CSARDMRVGQETQYF.

This clonotype appeared many times. This chain joins TRBV29-1 and TRBJ2-7; TRBD1 aligns across 9 bases. Germline-derived CDR1 and CDR2 are SQVTM and ANQGSEA. This CDR3 contains 13 residues. V was clipped by 3 bases and J by 1 base; unmatched bases: 1. CDR3 sequence: CSVETGGSYEQYF. The CDR3 DNA reads as TGCAGCGTTGAGACAGGGGGGTCCTACGAGCAGTACTTC.

The rearrangement uses TRBV5-1 and TRBJ2-3; D uncertain. Trimming pared 4 bases from V and 6 bases from J, leaving 24 bases between. The germline CDR1 and CDR2 sequences are SGHRS and YFSETQ. This CDR3 contains 17 residues. The CDR3 is CASSLNTFTDEWDTQYF. CDR3 nucleotide sequence: TGCGCCAGCAGCCTAAACACATTCACGGATGAATGGGATACGCAGTATTTT.

This clonotype was picked up many times. The chain carries TRBV28 and TRBJ2-7, with D hard to call. V lost 2 bases to trimming and J lost 6 bases, with 11 bases between them. The germline V gene encodes CDR1 MDHEN and CDR2 SYDVKM. This CDR3 has 13 residues. For the CDR3, the DNA is TGTGCCAGCAGTTTAGTGGCAGCTCGCGAGCAGTACTTC. Protein: CASSLVAAREQYF.

This clonotype showed up many times. This chain links TRBV15 with TRBJ2-2; 10 bases match TRBD2. CDR1 and CDR2 (germline): LNHNV, YYDKDF (reference sequence). CDR3 length: 18 amino acids. The V gene end was trimmed by 0 bases and the J gene end by 5 bases; junction bases not matched to a gene: 9. CDR3 region: CATSREFLAGEVTGELFF. The CDR3, as DNA: TGTGCCACCAGCAGAGAATTCCTAGCGGGAGAGGTTACCGGGGAGCTGTTTTTT.

Concerning this clonotype: One base away lies a much larger clone, so this may be a sequencing read error. The chain joins TRBV28 to TRBJ2-7; 8 nucleotides line up with TRBD1. The germline V gene has CDR1 MDHEN and CDR2 SYDVKM. The CDR3 has 14 residues. The CDR3 nucleotides read TGTGCCAGCACCCCCGCCGGGACAGGCTACAAGCAGTACTTC. Translation gives CASTPAGTGYKQYF.

Ten or more counts support this clonotype. The chain recombines TRBV20-1 with TRBJ2-7, with D tentatively TRBD2 (6 bases). V was pared by 3 bases and J by 4 bases, with 16 bases between. The CDR3 consists of 14 residues. Germline CDR1 is DFQATT and CDR2 is SNEGSKA (reference sequence). The CDR3 region is CSASERDFIYEQYF. The CDR3 DNA is TGCAGTGCTAGTGAAAGGGACTTTATTTACGAGCAGTACTTC.

This clonotype was picked up many times. V gene TRBV9 combines with J gene TRBJ2-5, with D possibly being TRBD2 (5 bases). The CDR3 is 16 amino acids. Germline values: CDR1 SGDLS, CDR2 YYNGEE. Deletions cut 4 bases from V and 5 bases from J, with 21 bases between. CDR3: CASSPPLAGDRETQYF. The DNA for the CDR3 is TGTGCCAGCAGCCCACCCCTCGCGGGTGATAGGGAGACCCAGTACTTC.

This clonotype was found many times. This chain connects TRBV6-5 to TRBJ2-1, with D possibly TRBD2 on 5 matching bases. V lost 1 base to trimming and J lost 8 bases, with 12 bases between them. Germline V gene sequence: CDR1 MNHEY, CDR2 SVGAGI. This CDR3 is 14 amino acids long. The CDR3 DNA reads TGTGCCAGCAGTTACTTAAGTTTGCGGGATGAGCAGTTCTTC. This codes for CASSYLSLRDEQFF.

Concerning this clonotype itself: Since a much larger clone is just one base distant, this may be a read error. The missing conserved phenylalanine or tryptophan at the end of this CDR3 makes a read error likely. The rearrangement uses TRBV28 and TRBJ2-7, with D uncertain. CDR1 MDHEN and CDR2 SYDVKM come from the germline V gene. CDR3 length equals 14 residues. The ends were cut back, 5 bases at V and 4 bases at J, with 15 bases in the middle. The CDR3 spells CASSNIGLDYEQYL. CDR3 sequence (DNA): TGTGCCAGCAGTAACATCGGGCTTGATTACGAGCAGTACCTC.

This clonotype occurred many times. This sequence joins TRBV29-1 and TRBJ2-7; D unresolved. Germline-derived CDR1 and CDR2 are SQVTM and ANQGSEA. There are 12 residues in the CDR3. V was clipped by 2 bases and J by 0 bases, with 5 bases between them. The CDR3, as DNA: TGCAGCGTTGAAATCAGCTCCTACGAGCAGTACTTC. It encodes CSVEISSYEQYF.

This clonotype was seen at least ten times. The J gene is TRBJ2-3, the V gene TRBV11-2; the D gene is possibly TRBD2 (6 bases). V lost 4 bases and J 0 bases, leaving 20 bases between the germline ends. Germline CDR1 and CDR2: SGHAT and FQNNGV. CDR3 length: 18 residues. The CDR3 bases are TGTGCCAGCAGCTCGTGGGACTCCGCCGCTTCTAGCACAGATACGCAGTATTTT. Protein product: CASSSWDSAASSTDTQYF.